Described below is a single T cell receptor (beta chain) sequence and its context. This sample was included in a study of blood T cell repertoires in COVID-19. Per the original methods: Amplification from reference gene primers served as the basis for estimated nucleated cell counts. The assay was immunoSEQ multiplex PCR, and TCRdb's table has in-frame clones only and misses some. For V, J and clone size, that table is used; D and trimming come from the DNA. The sample records almost 100,000 clones, approximately 86% being singletons. Trimming shortened V by 1 base and J by 0 bases, and 5 bases separated the two germline ends. From germline, CDR1 is SEHNR and CDR2 FQNEAQ (reference sequence). The CDR3 length is 14 residues.

This receptor was taken from a man over 45 with acute or convalescent COVID-19. The V and J genes are TRBV7-9 and TRBJ2-3; D ambiguous. Sequencing input: peripheral blood. The CDR3 bases are TGTGCCAGCAGCTTAGGAGCTAGCACAGATACGCAGTATTTT. Protein sequence: CASSLGASTDTQYF.